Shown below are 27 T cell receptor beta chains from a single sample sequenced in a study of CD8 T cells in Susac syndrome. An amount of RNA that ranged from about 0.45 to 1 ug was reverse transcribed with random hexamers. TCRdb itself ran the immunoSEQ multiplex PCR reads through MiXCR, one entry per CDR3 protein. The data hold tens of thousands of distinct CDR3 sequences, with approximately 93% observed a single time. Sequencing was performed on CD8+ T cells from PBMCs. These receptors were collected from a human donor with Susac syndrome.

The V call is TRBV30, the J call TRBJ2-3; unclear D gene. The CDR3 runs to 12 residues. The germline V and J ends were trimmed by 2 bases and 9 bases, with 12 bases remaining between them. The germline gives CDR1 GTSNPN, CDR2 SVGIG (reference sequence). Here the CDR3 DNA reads TGTGCCTGGAGTAGAATAGGGTCCACGCAGTATTTT. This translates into CAWSRIGSTQYF.

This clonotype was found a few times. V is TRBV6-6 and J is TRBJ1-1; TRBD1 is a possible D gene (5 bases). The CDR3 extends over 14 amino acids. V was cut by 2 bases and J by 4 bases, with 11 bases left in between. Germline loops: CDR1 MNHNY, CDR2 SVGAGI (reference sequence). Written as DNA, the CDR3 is TGTGCCAGCAGTTACCGGCAGGGATCCACTGAAGCTTTCTTT. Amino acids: CASSYRQGSTEAFF.

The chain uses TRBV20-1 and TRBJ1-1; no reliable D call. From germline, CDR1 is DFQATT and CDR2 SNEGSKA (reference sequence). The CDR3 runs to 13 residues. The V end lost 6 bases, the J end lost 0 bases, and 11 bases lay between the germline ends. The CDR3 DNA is TGCAGTGCCCCCCGGGTATTGAACACTGAAGCTTTCTTT. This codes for CSAPRVLNTEAFF.

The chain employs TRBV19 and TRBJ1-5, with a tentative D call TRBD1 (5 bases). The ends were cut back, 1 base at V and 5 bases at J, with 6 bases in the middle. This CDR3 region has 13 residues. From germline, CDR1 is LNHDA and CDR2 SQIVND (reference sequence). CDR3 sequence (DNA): TGTGCCAGTAGTATAGTGGGGGATCAGCCCCAGCATTTT. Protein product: CASSIVGDQPQHF.

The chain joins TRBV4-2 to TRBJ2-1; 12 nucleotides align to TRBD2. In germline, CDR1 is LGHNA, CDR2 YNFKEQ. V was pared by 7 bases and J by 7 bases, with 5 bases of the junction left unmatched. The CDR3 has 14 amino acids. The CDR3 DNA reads TGTGCCAGCACGACTAGCGGGAGTGTTAATGAGCAGTTCTTC. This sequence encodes CASTTSGSVNEQFF.

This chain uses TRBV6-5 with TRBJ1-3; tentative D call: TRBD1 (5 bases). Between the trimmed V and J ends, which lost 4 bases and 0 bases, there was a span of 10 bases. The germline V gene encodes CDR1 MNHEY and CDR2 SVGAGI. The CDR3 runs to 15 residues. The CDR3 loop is CASSSGELSGNTIYF. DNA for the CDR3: TGTGCCAGCAGTTCGGGGGAACTCTCTGGAAACACCATATATTTT.

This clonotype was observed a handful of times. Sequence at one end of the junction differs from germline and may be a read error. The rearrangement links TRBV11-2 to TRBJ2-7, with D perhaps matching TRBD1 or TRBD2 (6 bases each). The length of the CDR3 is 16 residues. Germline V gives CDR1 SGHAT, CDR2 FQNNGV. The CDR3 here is CASSLAATGGNLEQYF. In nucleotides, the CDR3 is TGTGCCAGCAGTTTAGCCGCGACAGGAGGGAACTTGGAGCAGTACTTC.

CDR3 in amino acids: CASSLTRGSWAFF. CDR3 nucleotides: TGCGCCAGCAGCCTTACAAGAGGCTCTTGGGCTTTCTTT. The V call is TRBV4-3, the J call TRBJ1-1; no firm D call. Deletions cut 4 bases from V and 11 bases from J, with 17 bases between. The germline V gene encodes CDR1 LGHNA and CDR2 YSLEER. This CDR3 is built from 13 residues.

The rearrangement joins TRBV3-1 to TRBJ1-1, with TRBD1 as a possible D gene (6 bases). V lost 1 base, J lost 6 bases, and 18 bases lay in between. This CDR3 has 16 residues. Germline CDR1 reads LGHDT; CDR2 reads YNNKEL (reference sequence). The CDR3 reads CASSQAARGLIPEAFF. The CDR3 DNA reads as TGTGCCAGCAGCCAAGCGGCCAGGGGCCTGATCCCTGAAGCTTTCTTT.

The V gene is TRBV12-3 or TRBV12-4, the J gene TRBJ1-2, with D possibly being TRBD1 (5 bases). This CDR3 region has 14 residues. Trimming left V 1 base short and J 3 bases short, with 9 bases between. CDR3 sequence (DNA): TGTGCCAGCAGTTTAGTGGGGGGAGACTATGGCTACACCTTC. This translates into CASSLVGGDYGYTF.

The CDR3 DNA follows: TGTGCCAGCAGTCCCTTTAGCGGGGTTACCGGGGAGCTGTTTTTT. Residues: CASSPFSGVTGELFF. The chain uses TRBV6-5 and TRBJ2-2, with 8 bases lining up with TRBD2. CDR1 and CDR2 from the germline V gene are MNHEY and SVGAGI. The CDR3 sequence is 15 residues long. Losses at the gene ends were 5 bases for V and 5 bases for J; bases not matched to a gene: 7.

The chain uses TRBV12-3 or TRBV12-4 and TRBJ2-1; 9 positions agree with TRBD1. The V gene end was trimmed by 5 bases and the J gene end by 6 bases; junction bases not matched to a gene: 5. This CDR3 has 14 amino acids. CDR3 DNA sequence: TGTGCCAGCAGTGGGACAGGGCCTCTCAATGAGCAGTTCTTC. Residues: CASSGTGPLNEQFF.

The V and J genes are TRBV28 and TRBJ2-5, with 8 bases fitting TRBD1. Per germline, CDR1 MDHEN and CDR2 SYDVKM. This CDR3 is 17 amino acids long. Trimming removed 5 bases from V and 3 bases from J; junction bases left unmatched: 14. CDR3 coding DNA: TGTGCCAGCAGTCCCCATGCCTTCGGACAGGGAGAAGAGACCCAGTACTTC. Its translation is CASSPHAFGQGEETQYF.

The CDR3 nucleotides are TGTGCCAGCAGCTTAGATAGGACAGTTTCTGGCTACACCTTC. Protein sequence: CASSLDRTVSGYTF. The chain combines TRBV7-2 with TRBJ1-2, with D maybe TRBD1 (6 bases). CDR1 SGHTA and CDR2 FQGNSA come from the germline V gene. V lost 1 base, J lost 7 bases, and 13 bases lay in between. The CDR3 runs to 14 residues.

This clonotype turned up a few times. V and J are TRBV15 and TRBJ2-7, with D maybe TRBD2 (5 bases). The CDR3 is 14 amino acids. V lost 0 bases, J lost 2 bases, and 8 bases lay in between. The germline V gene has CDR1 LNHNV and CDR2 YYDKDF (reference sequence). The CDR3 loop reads CATSRDFGAYEQYF. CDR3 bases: TGTGCCACCAGCAGAGATTTCGGGGCCTACGAGCAGTACTTC.

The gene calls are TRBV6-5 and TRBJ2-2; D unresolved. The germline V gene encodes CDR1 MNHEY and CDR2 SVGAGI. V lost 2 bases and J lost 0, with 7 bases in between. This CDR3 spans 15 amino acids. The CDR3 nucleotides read TGTGCCAGCAGTTACCGGCACTCGAACACCGGGGAGCTGTTTTTT. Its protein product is CASSYRHSNTGELFF.

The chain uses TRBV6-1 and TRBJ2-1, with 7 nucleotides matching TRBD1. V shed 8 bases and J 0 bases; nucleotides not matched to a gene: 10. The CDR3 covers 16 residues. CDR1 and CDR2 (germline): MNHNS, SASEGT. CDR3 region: CASGLDRLSSYNEQFF. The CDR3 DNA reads TGTGCCAGCGGTCTGGACAGGCTCAGCTCCTACAATGAGCAGTTCTTC.

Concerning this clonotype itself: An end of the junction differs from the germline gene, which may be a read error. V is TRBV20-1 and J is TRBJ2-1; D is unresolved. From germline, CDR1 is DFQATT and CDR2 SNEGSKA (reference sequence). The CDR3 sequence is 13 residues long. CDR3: CSARELSNNEQFF. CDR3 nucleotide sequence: TGCAGTGCTAGAGAGCTCTCCAACAATGAGCAGTTCTTC.

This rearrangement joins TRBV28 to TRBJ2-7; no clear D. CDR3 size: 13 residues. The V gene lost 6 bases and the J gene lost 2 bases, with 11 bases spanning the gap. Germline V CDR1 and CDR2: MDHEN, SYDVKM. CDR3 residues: CASSPPSTYEQYF. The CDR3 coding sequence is TGTGCCAGCAGCCCCCCCTCCACCTACGAGCAGTACTTC.

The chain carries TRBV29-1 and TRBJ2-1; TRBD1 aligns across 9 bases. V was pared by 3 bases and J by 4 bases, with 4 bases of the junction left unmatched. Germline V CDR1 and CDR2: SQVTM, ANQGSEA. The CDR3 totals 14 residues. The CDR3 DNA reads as TGCAGCGTTGACCCGACAGGGGGATACAATGAGCAGTTCTTC. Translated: CSVDPTGGYNEQFF.

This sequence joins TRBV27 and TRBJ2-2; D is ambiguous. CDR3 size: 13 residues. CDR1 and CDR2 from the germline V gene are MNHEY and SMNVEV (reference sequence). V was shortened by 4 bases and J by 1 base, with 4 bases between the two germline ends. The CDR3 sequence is CASSWKNTGELFF. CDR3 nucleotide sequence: TGTGCCAGCAGTTGGAAGAACACCGGGGAGCTGTTTTTT.

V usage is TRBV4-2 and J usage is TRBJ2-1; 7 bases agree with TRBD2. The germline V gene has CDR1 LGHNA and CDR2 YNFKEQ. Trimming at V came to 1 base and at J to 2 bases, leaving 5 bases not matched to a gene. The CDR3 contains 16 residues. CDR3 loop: CASSQGAGGAYNEQFF. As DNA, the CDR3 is TGTGCCAGCAGCCAAGGCGCTGGGGGGGCCTACAATGAGCAGTTCTTC.

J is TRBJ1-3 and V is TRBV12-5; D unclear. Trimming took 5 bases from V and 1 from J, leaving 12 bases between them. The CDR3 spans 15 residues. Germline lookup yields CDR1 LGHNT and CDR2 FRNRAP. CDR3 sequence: CASGSLEGSGNTIYF. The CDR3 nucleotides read TGTGCTAGTGGTAGCCTGGAGGGATCTGGAAACACCATATATTTT.

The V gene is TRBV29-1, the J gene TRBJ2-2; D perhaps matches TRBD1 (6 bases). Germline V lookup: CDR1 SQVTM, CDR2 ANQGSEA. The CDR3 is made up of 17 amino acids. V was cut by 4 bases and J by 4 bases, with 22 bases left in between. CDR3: CSVAGQFSQGATGELFF. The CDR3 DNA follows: TGCAGCGTTGCTGGACAGTTTAGCCAAGGGGCCACCGGGGAGCTGTTTTTT.

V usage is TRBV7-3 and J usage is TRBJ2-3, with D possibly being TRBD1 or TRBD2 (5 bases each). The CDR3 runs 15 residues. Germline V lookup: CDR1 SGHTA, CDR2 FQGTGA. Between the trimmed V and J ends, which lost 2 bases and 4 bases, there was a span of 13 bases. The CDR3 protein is CASSLSGVGADTQYF. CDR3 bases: TGTGCCAGCAGCTTATCCGGCGTGGGGGCAGATACGCAGTATTTT. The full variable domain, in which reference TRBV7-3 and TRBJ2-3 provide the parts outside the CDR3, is GAGVSQTPSNKVTEKGKYVELRCDPISGHTALYWYRQSLGQGPEFLIYFQGTGAADDSGLPNDRFFAVRPEGSVSTLKIQRTERGDSAVYLCASSLSGVGADTQYFGPGTRLTVL.

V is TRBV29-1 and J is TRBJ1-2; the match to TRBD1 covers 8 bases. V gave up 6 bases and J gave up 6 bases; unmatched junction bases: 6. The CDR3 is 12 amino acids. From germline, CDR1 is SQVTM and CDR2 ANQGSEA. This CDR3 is CSVMDRVDGYTF. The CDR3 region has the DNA TGCAGCGTCATGGACAGGGTCGATGGCTACACCTTC.

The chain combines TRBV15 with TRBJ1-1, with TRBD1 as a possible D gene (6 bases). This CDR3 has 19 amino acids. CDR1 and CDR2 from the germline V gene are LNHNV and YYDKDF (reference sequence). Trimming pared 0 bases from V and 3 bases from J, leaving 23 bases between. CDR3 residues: CATSREGAGALLSYTEAFF. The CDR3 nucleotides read TGTGCCACCAGCAGAGAGGGGGCGGGAGCCCTCCTAAGTTACACTGAAGCTTTCTTT.